These 9 T cell receptor beta chains originate from one sample sequenced in a study of T cell repertoires in cytomegalovirus infection. Each CDR3 protein is one row after TCRdb ran MiXCR on the reads. The table has about 180,000 distinct CDR3 sequences, about 20% seen once. Their antigens remain unidentified. Sequenced here: CD8+ T cells from cultured PBMCs, sampled from culture after CMV antigen stimulation. Receptors were obtained from a human donor in good health (CMV status not recorded). Some clones in this sample may be carry-over from other donors' samples.

In its sample, this clonotype was seen a few times. The chain carries TRBV7-2 and TRBJ2-1; 8 bases are shared with TRBD1. V shed 0 bases, J shed 4 bases, and the junction held 2 bases outside the gene matches. The CDR3 is 15 amino acids. The V gene's germline CDR1 is SGHTA and CDR2 FQGNSA. The CDR3 here is CASSLAQGAYNEQFF. DNA of the CDR3: TGTGCCAGCAGCTTAGCCCAGGGGGCGTACAATGAGCAGTTCTTC.

This chain uses TRBV28 with TRBJ1-1; D possibly corresponds to TRBD1 (5 bases). Germline CDR1 is MDHEN and CDR2 is SYDVKM. Trimming left V 5 bases short and J 0 bases short, with 10 bases between. This CDR3 comprises 14 residues. CDR3 sequence: CASSARQLNTEAFF. CDR3 in DNA: TGTGCCAGCAGTGCCCGACAGCTGAACACTGAAGCTTTCTTT.

The V call is TRBV4-1, the J call TRBJ2-1; D not certain. Germline CDR1 and CDR2: MGHRA and YSYEKL. Trimming shortened V by 0 bases and J by 6 bases, and 12 bases separated the two germline ends. This CDR3 has 15 amino acids. The CDR3 loop reads CASSQESRPTNEQFF. DNA for the CDR3: TGCGCCAGCAGCCAAGAGAGCAGACCGACCAATGAGCAGTTCTTC.

This chain links TRBV27 with TRBJ2-5; D possibly corresponds to TRBD2 (5 bases). V gave up 6 bases and J gave up 0 bases, with 8 bases separating them. Germline V CDR1 and CDR2: MNHEY, SMNVEV (reference sequence). This CDR3 region has 13 residues. The CDR3 sequence is CASREGNQETQYF. The CDR3, as DNA: TGTGCCAGCAGAGAGGGAAACCAAGAGACCCAGTACTTC.

This clonotype has more than one count but fewer than ten. The genes are TRBV12-3 or TRBV12-4 and TRBJ1-5, with D perhaps TRBD1 (5 bases). CDR3 length equals 15 residues. V was trimmed by 3 bases and J by 7 bases, leaving 16 bases between them. The DNA of the CDR3 is TGTGCCAGCAGTTTTGCCAGGGAGCGTGCCCAGCCCCAGCATTTT. This gives the protein CASSFARERAQPQHF.

The genes are TRBV11-2 and TRBJ2-7; 9 bases match TRBD1. V dropped 2 bases and J dropped 2; count of bases not matched to a gene: 7. In germline, CDR1 is SGHAT, CDR2 FQNNGV. The CDR3 totals 16 residues. This CDR3 is CASSLLWDRAPYEQYF. In DNA form, the CDR3 reads TGTGCCAGCAGCTTACTTTGGGACAGGGCTCCCTACGAGCAGTACTTC.

This CDR3 is CASTAGGPVTGELFF. Written as DNA, the CDR3 is TGTGCCAGCACGGCGGGGGGGCCAGTCACCGGGGAGCTGTTTTTT. This chain joins TRBV6-2 or TRBV6-3 and TRBJ2-2; TRBD2 matches 9 bases. The junction had 7 bases not matched to a gene; V was cut back by 7 bases and J by 4 bases. CDR3 size: 15 residues. Germline CDR1 MNHEY, CDR2 SVGEGT.

J is TRBJ2-5 and V is TRBV11-2, with 10 nucleotides matching TRBD1. The CDR3 runs 16 residues. CDR1 SGHAT and CDR2 FQNNGV come from the germline V gene. V dropped 5 bases and J dropped 5; count of bases not matched to a gene: 11. Written as DNA, the CDR3 is TGTGCCAGCAGCGAATCCGGGACAGGGGTTCAGGAGACCCAGTACTTC. It specifies CASSESGTGVQETQYF.

This clonotype was recorded a few times. V and J are TRBV28 and TRBJ2-3; 10 bases agree with TRBD1. The V gene end was trimmed by 10 bases and the J gene end by 7 bases; junction bases not matched to a gene: 5. This CDR3 comprises 12 residues. Germline assignment: CDR1 MDHEN and CDR2 SYDVKM. CDR3 DNA sequence: TGTGCCACCTCGGACAGGGGGAATACGCAGTATTTT. It is translated as CATSDRGNTQYF.